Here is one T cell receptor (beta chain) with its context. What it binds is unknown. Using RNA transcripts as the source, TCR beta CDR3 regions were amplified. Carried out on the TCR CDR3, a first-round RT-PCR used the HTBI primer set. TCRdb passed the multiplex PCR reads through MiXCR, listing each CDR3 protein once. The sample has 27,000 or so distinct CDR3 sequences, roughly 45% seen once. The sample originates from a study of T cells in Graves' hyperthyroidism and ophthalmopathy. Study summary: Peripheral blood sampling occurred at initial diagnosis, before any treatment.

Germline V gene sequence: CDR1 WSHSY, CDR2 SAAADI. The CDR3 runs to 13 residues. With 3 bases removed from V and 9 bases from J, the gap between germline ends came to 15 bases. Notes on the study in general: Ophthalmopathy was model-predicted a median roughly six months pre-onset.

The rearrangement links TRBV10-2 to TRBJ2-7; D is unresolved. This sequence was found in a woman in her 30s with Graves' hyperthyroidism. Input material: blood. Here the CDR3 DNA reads TGCGCCAGCAGTGATTCGGGCAGGTCGGTGCAGTACTTC. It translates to CASSDSGRSVQYF.